The rows below give T cell receptor beta chains drawn from one sample of a study of blood T cell repertoires in COVID-19. Some clones are missing from TCRdb's copy, which holds only in-frame ones; the method was immunoSEQ multiplex PCR. Altogether 430,000 or so clones are present, 85% to 90% being singletons, with the ten largest covering roughly 1.9%. Material: PBMCs or T cells enriched from blood (not recorded which). All receptors derive from a woman aged 40 to 49 who had recovered from COVID-19. Each CDR3 is given with its conserved first and last residue. D genes are given only for firm matches. Not every row has a clone size; where given, it reads once, few, many or a size class.

CDR3aa: CSARDRAGYTF
CDR3nt: TGCAGTGCTAGAGACAGGGCTGGCTACACCTTC
d_gene: -
abundance: -
j_gene: TRBJ1-2
v_gene: TRBV20-1

CDR3aa: CASSAPPSGREETQYF
CDR3nt: TGCGCCAGCAGCGCCCCTCCTTCGGGCAGGGAAGAGACCCAGTACTTC
d_gene: -
abundance: -
j_gene: TRBJ2-5
v_gene: TRBV5-1

CDR3aa: CASSFSGLAALETQYF
CDR3nt: TGTGCCAGCAGCTTCTCGGGACTAGCGGCTTTAGAGACCCAGTACTTC
d_gene: TRBD2
abundance: -
j_gene: TRBJ2-5
v_gene: TRBV9

CDR3aa: CATSPPGGTYTDTQYF
CDR3nt: TGTGCCACCAGTCCCCCGGGAGGGACATACACAGATACGCAGTATTTT
d_gene: TRBD2
abundance: -
j_gene: TRBJ2-3
v_gene: TRBV24-1

CDR3aa: CASSLISTDTQYF
CDR3nt: TGTGCCAGCAGTCTTATTAGCACAGATACGCAGTATTTT
d_gene: -
abundance: -
j_gene: TRBJ2-3
v_gene: TRBV12-3/TRBV12-4

CDR3aa: CASSPAGEATYTF
CDR3nt: TGTGCCAGCTCACCGGCCGGGGAAGCAACCTACACCTTC
d_gene: -
abundance: -
j_gene: TRBJ1-2
v_gene: TRBV18

CDR3aa: CALGTPGNPQHF
CDR3nt: TGTGCCTTAGGGACACCCGGGAATCCCCAGCATTTT
d_gene: -
abundance: once
j_gene: TRBJ1-5
v_gene: TRBV30

CDR3aa: CASSLQRNQPQHF
CDR3nt: TGTGCCAGCTCACTACAGCGGAATCAGCCCCAGCATTTT
d_gene: -
abundance: -
j_gene: TRBJ1-5
v_gene: TRBV18

CDR3aa: CASIQTGGSEETQYF
CDR3nt: TGTGCCAGCATCCAGACCGGAGGTTCGGAAGAGACCCAGTACTTC
d_gene: -
abundance: -
j_gene: TRBJ2-5
v_gene: TRBV27

CDR3aa: CASRSRGETQYF
CDR3nt: TGTGCCAGCAGGTCCCGGGGGGAGACCCAGTACTTC
d_gene: -
abundance: once
j_gene: TRBJ2-5
v_gene: TRBV2

CDR3aa: CASSPGFSVEQFF
CDR3nt: TGTGCCAGCAGTCCAGGGTTCTCGGTTGAGCAGTTCTTC
d_gene: -
abundance: -
j_gene: TRBJ2-1
v_gene: TRBV6-6

CDR3aa: CASSGTSGVYNEQFF
CDR3nt: TGTGCCAGCAGTGGTACTAGCGGAGTATACAATGAGCAGTTCTTC
d_gene: TRBD2
abundance: -
j_gene: TRBJ2-1
v_gene: TRBV9

CDR3aa: CSVEIAGRYNEQFF
CDR3nt: TGCAGCGTTGAAATAGCGGGGAGATACAATGAGCAGTTCTTC
d_gene: TRBD2
abundance: -
j_gene: TRBJ2-1
v_gene: TRBV29-1

CDR3aa: CASSSMGGRAVYNEQFF
CDR3nt: TGTGCCAGCAGCTCCATGGGTGGGAGGGCGGTTTACAATGAGCAGTTCTTC
d_gene: TRBD2
abundance: -
j_gene: TRBJ2-1
v_gene: TRBV7-8

CDR3aa: CASRVASNTEAFF
CDR3nt: TGTGCCAGCAGGGTGGCTTCCAACACTGAAGCTTTCTTT
d_gene: -
abundance: -
j_gene: TRBJ1-1
v_gene: TRBV7-2

CDR3aa: CASSTTGQMNTEAFF
CDR3nt: TGCGCCAGCAGCACAACGGGACAGATGAACACTGAAGCTTTCTTT
d_gene: TRBD1
abundance: -
j_gene: TRBJ1-1
v_gene: TRBV4-3

CDR3aa: CATSDSTSGYTGELFF
CDR3nt: TGTGCCACCAGTGACTCGACTAGCGGGTACACCGGGGAGCTGTTTTTT
d_gene: TRBD2
abundance: -
j_gene: TRBJ2-2
v_gene: TRBV24-1

CDR3aa: CSVCRLAGDECYEQYF
CDR3nt: TGCAGCGTTTGCCGACTAGCGGGAGATGAGTGCTACGAGCAGTACTTC
d_gene: TRBD2
abundance: once
j_gene: TRBJ2-7
v_gene: TRBV29-1

CDR3aa: CAWSVQSSYNEQFF
CDR3nt: TGTGCCTGGAGTGTACAGAGCTCCTACAATGAGCAGTTCTTC
d_gene: -
abundance: -
j_gene: TRBJ2-1
v_gene: TRBV30

CDR3aa: CASSYMTQNGYTF
CDR3nt: TGTGCCAGCAGCTATATGACACAGAATGGCTACACCTTC
d_gene: -
abundance: -
j_gene: TRBJ1-2
v_gene: TRBV7-2

CDR3aa: CASSHDRGLGYTF
CDR3nt: TGTGCCAGCAGCCACGACAGGGGGCTTGGCTACACCTTC
d_gene: TRBD1
abundance: -
j_gene: TRBJ1-2
v_gene: TRBV11-2

CDR3aa: CSVGQDVPEAFF
CDR3nt: TGCAGCGTTGGACAAGACGTCCCAGAAGCTTTCTTT
d_gene: -
abundance: -
j_gene: TRBJ1-1
v_gene: TRBV29-1

CDR3aa: CAISETRRQGGLFGNEQFF
CDR3nt: TGTGCCATCAGTGAGACGAGACGACAGGGAGGTTTATTCGGCAATGAGCAGTTCTTC
d_gene: -
abundance: -
j_gene: TRBJ2-1
v_gene: TRBV10-3

CDR3aa: CASSVGGVTDTQYF
CDR3nt: TGTGCCAGCAGCGTAGGGGGCGTGACAGATACGCAGTATTTT
d_gene: -
abundance: -
j_gene: TRBJ2-3
v_gene: TRBV9

CDR3aa: CASSQEGGSGAYGYTF
CDR3nt: TGTGCCAGCAGCCAAGAAGGAGGGAGTGGTGCCTATGGCTACACCTTC
d_gene: -
abundance: -
j_gene: TRBJ1-2
v_gene: TRBV3-1/TRBV3-2

CDR3aa: CASSSLFRLAGEARETQYF
CDR3nt: TGTGCCAGTAGTAGCCTCTTTCGACTAGCGGGAGAGGCGCGAGAGACCCAGTACTTC
d_gene: TRBD2
abundance: -
j_gene: TRBJ2-5
v_gene: TRBV19

CDR3aa: CASSREGAFNEKLFF
CDR3nt: TGTGCCAGCTCACGTGAGGGGGCCTTTAATGAAAAACTGTTTTTT
d_gene: TRBD1
abundance: -
j_gene: TRBJ1-4
v_gene: TRBV18

CDR3aa: CASSLVQQVPTYEQYF
CDR3nt: TGTGCCAGCAGCTTAGTACAGCAGGTACCTACCTACGAGCAGTACTTC
d_gene: -
abundance: -
j_gene: TRBJ2-7
v_gene: TRBV7-9

CDR3aa: CASSYSIGLAGAHYEQYF
CDR3nt: TGTGCCAGCAGTTACTCCATAGGGCTAGCGGGAGCGCACTACGAGCAGTACTTC
d_gene: TRBD2
abundance: once
j_gene: TRBJ2-7
v_gene: TRBV6-2/TRBV6-3

CDR3aa: CASRKEYSNQPQHF
CDR3nt: TGTGCCAGCAGGAAGGAGTATAGCAATCAGCCCCAGCATTTT
d_gene: -
abundance: -
j_gene: TRBJ1-5
v_gene: TRBV2

CDR3aa: CASSPDRDDQPQHF
CDR3nt: TGCGCCAGCAGCCCGGACAGGGACGATCAGCCCCAGCATTTT
d_gene: TRBD1
abundance: -
j_gene: TRBJ1-5
v_gene: TRBV10-1

CDR3aa: CATSDPGLAGLSEQFF
CDR3nt: TGTGCCACCAGTGACCCGGGACTAGCGGGATTGAGTGAGCAGTTCTTC
d_gene: TRBD2
abundance: -
j_gene: TRBJ2-1
v_gene: TRBV24-1

CDR3aa: CASSPREQVEQPQHF
CDR3nt: TGCGCCAGCAGCCCCCGAGAACAGGTTGAACAGCCCCAGCATTTT
d_gene: -
abundance: once
j_gene: TRBJ1-5
v_gene: TRBV4-3

CDR3aa: CASLGQGFGELFF
CDR3nt: TGTGCCAGTTTGGGCCAGGGGTTCGGGGAGCTGTTTTTT
d_gene: -
abundance: -
j_gene: TRBJ2-2
v_gene: TRBV19

CDR3aa: CASSSGRTSGTDTQYF
CDR3nt: TGTGCCAGCAGCTCCGGTAGGACTAGCGGCACAGATACGCAGTATTTT
d_gene: TRBD2
abundance: -
j_gene: TRBJ2-3
v_gene: TRBV9

CDR3aa: CARSPGGSTDTQYF
CDR3nt: TGTGCCAGAAGCCCCGGGGGGTCCACAGATACGCAGTATTTT
d_gene: TRBD2
abundance: -
j_gene: TRBJ2-3
v_gene: TRBV5-3

CDR3aa: CASSLVTGALTDYGYTF
CDR3nt: TGTGCCAGCAGCTTGGTAACAGGGGCCTTAACTGACTATGGCTACACCTTC
d_gene: TRBD1
abundance: -
j_gene: TRBJ1-2
v_gene: TRBV5-8

CDR3aa: CAWSVRPGETQYF
CDR3nt: TGTGCCTGGAGTGTACGGCCGGGGGAGACCCAGTACTTC
d_gene: -
abundance: -
j_gene: TRBJ2-5
v_gene: TRBV30

CDR3aa: CASSLVTGGRTGELFF
CDR3nt: TGTGCCAGCAGCTTGGTGACGGGAGGGAGGACCGGGGAGCTGTTTTTT
d_gene: TRBD2
abundance: -
j_gene: TRBJ2-2
v_gene: TRBV5-4

CDR3aa: CASSLGTGGINEQFF
CDR3nt: TGTGCCAGCAGCTTAGGGACAGGGGGCATTAATGAGCAGTTCTTC
d_gene: TRBD1
abundance: -
j_gene: TRBJ2-1
v_gene: TRBV5-4

CDR3aa: CASSRAGELFF
CDR3nt: TGCGCCAGCAGTCGTGCCGGGGAGCTGTTTTTT
d_gene: -
abundance: -
j_gene: TRBJ2-2
v_gene: TRBV5-1

CDR3aa: CASSQELTSGKQFF
CDR3nt: TGTGCCAGCAGCCAAGAGTTGACTAGCGGGAAGCAGTTCTTC
d_gene: TRBD2
abundance: -
j_gene: TRBJ2-1
v_gene: TRBV3-1/TRBV3-2

CDR3aa: CASSQTEYEQYF
CDR3nt: TGTGCCAGCAGCCAGACAGAGTACGAGCAGTACTTC
d_gene: -
abundance: -
j_gene: TRBJ2-7
v_gene: TRBV3-1/TRBV3-2

CDR3aa: CASSPMTSGTGELFF
CDR3nt: TGCGCCAGCAGCCCGATGACTAGCGGCACCGGGGAGCTGTTTTTT
d_gene: TRBD2
abundance: -
j_gene: TRBJ2-2
v_gene: TRBV4-1

CDR3aa: CATSGGQTYNEQFF
CDR3nt: TGTGCCACCAGTGGGGGACAGACTTACAATGAGCAGTTCTTC
d_gene: TRBD1
abundance: -
j_gene: TRBJ2-1
v_gene: TRBV24-1

CDR3aa: CASSLAGGYLNEQFF
CDR3nt: TGCGCCAGCTCACTAGCGGGAGGTTATTTGAATGAGCAGTTCTTC
d_gene: TRBD2
abundance: -
j_gene: TRBJ2-1
v_gene: TRBV10-2

CDR3aa: CASSLGTSGRDYEQYF
CDR3nt: TGTGCCAGCAGTCTCGGGACTAGCGGGAGGGATTACGAGCAGTACTTC
d_gene: TRBD2
abundance: few
j_gene: TRBJ2-7
v_gene: TRBV6-2/TRBV6-3